These 7 T cell receptor beta chains came from one sample sequenced in a study of early T cells in non-severe SARS-CoV-2 infection. TCRdb ran MiXCR on the 5' RACE reads and lists one entry per CDR3 protein. The sample holds tens of thousands of distinct CDR3 sequences, roughly 15% seen once. Sequencing was performed on whole blood, taken at baseline. These receptors all stem from an adult who was a healthcare worker with PCR-confirmed SARS-CoV-2 infection or an uninfected control (not recorded which).

The V gene is TRBV7-6, the J gene TRBJ2-2, with unresolved D. Germline values: CDR1 SGHVS, CDR2 FNYEAQ. Trimming stripped 3 bases from V and 8 bases from J, with 4 bases between. This CDR3 region has 11 residues. The CDR3 reads CASSLEGELFF. Written as DNA, the CDR3 is TGTGCCAGCAGCTTGGAGGGGGAGCTGTTTTTT.

The chain recombines TRBV7-2 with TRBJ2-3; 11 bases match TRBD2. V shed 5 bases, J shed 4 bases, and the junction held 11 bases outside the gene matches. This CDR3 spans 17 amino acids. Germline CDR1 SGHTA, CDR2 FQGNSA. The CDR3 DNA is TGTGCCAGCAGCCCCCCCTATAGCGGGAGGGCCGCAGATACGCAGTATTTT. Translation gives CASSPPYSGRAADTQYF.

This clonotype was seen ten or more times. The rearrangement links TRBV3-1 to TRBJ2-7; D is undetermined. The length of the CDR3 is 12 residues. Germline-derived CDR1 and CDR2 are LGHDT and YNNKEL (reference sequence). V was cut by 3 bases and J by 2 bases, with 5 bases left in between. This chain's CDR3 is CASSHLTYEQYF. The CDR3 DNA sequence: TGTGCCAGCAGCCATCTTACCTACGAGCAGTACTTC.

This clonotype was counted between two and nine times. V and J are TRBV30 and TRBJ1-1, with D perhaps TRBD1 (5 bases). Deletions cut 0 bases from V and 0 bases from J, with 17 bases between. This CDR3 is 17 amino acids long. CDR1 is GTSNPN and CDR2 is SVGIG in the germline V gene (reference sequence). DNA for the CDR3: TGTGCCTGGAGTGTCGGGGGAGCGAGGAGGATGAACACTGAAGCTTTCTTT. Residues: CAWSVGGARRMNTEAFF.

This clonotype appeared a few times. The chain carries TRBV28 and TRBJ1-2; TRBD1 matches at 8 bases. J lost 4 bases, V lost 3 bases, and 7 bases had no gene match. Germline CDR1 is MDHEN and CDR2 is SYDVKM. This CDR3 is 15 amino acids long. In nucleotides, the CDR3 is TGTGCCAGCAGTTTCCCTCGGACAGGGATCTATGGCTACACCTTC. Translation: CASSFPRTGIYGYTF.

A few counts support this clonotype. The CDR3 nucleotides are TGCGCCAGCAGCTCAGGACTAGCTCGCACAGATACGCAGTATTTT. Its translation: CASSSGLARTDTQYF. V usage is TRBV5-1 and J usage is TRBJ2-3, with 8 positions matching TRBD2. V shed 3 bases, J shed 1 base, and the junction held 4 bases outside the gene matches. CDR1 is SGHRS and CDR2 is YFSETQ in the germline V gene. The CDR3 totals 15 residues.

This clonotype was seen many times. The chain has TRBV18 and TRBJ1-3, with 7 bases matching TRBD1. The CDR3 contains 15 residues. CDR1 is KGHSH, CDR2 LQKENI, per germline. The junction had 3 bases not matched to a gene; V was cut back by 4 bases and J by 0 bases. Here the CDR3 DNA reads TGTGCCAGCTCACTGGACAGGAGCTCTGGAAACACCATATATTTT. It translates to CASSLDRSSGNTIYF.